The 2 T cell receptor beta chains given below trace back to one sample, sequenced in a study of T cells in Graves' hyperthyroidism and ophthalmopathy. Researchers amplified the TCR beta CDR3 regions from RNA transcripts. Primed by the HTBI set, a first-round RT-PCR was run on the TCR CDR3. TCRdb processed the multiplex PCR reads anew with MiXCR; each CDR3 protein has one entry. The sample shows 560,000 or so distinct CDR3 sequences, approximately 44% of them seen only once. The specimen sequenced was peripheral blood or thyroid tissue (not recorded which). The receptors were gathered from a woman between 18 and 29 years old with Graves' hyperthyroidism.

This clonotype occurred a few times. The genes are TRBV7-2 and TRBJ2-2; D not certain. Germline values: CDR1 SGHTA, CDR2 FQGNSA. This CDR3 contains 14 residues. V lost 5 bases to trimming and J lost 4 bases, with 11 bases between them. DNA for the CDR3: TGTGCCAGCAGCCAAGGGTCCTTCACCGGGGAGCTGTTTTTT. It codes for CASSQGSFTGELFF.

V gene TRBV7-2 combines with J gene TRBJ2-7, with D perhaps matching TRBD1 (6 bases). Germline V gives CDR1 SGHTA, CDR2 FQGNSA. The length of the CDR3 is 14 residues. V dropped 1 base and J dropped 4 bases, with 11 bases sitting between them. The CDR3 here is CASSLGTVWYEQYF. DNA for the CDR3: TGTGCCAGCAGCTTAGGGACAGTTTGGTACGAGCAGTACTTC.